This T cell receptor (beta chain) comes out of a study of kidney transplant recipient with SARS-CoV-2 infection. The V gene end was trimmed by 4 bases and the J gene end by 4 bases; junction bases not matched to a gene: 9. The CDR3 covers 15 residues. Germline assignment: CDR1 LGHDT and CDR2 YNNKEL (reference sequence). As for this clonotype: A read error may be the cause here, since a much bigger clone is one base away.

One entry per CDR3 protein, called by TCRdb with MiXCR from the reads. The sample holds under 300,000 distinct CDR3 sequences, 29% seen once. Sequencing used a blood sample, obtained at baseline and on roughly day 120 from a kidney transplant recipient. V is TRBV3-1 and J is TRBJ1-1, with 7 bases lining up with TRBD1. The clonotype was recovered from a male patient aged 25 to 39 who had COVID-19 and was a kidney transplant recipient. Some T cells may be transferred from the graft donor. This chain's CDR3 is CASSLLGQRGTEAFF. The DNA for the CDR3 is TGTGCCAGCAGCCTCCTGGGACAGCGAGGCACTGAAGCTTTCTTT.